The clone carrying this T cell receptor beta chain was seen repeatedly, ten times or more. Relative to the germline gene, one junction end is altered; a read error may explain this. Germline values: CDR1 SGHRS, CDR2 YFSETQ. The CDR3 loop spans 12 amino acids. This sample stems from a study of response to subunit inactivated influenza vaccine. TCRdb analysed the RT-PCR reads with MiXCR anew, one entry per CDR3 protein. The sample holds 400,000 to 650,000 distinct CDR3 sequences, about 7.2% seen once. This receptor was identified in a man aged 50 to 75 who received an inactivated influenza vaccine. The starting material was PBMCs from blood, obtained around 25 months after vaccination. The chain is built from TRBV5-1 and TRBJ2-5; D gene ambiguous. The CDR3 coding sequence is TGTGCCAGCAGCTTGGACCAAGAGACCCAGTACTTC. This gives the protein CASSLDQETQYF.